A single sample is the source of the 20 T cell receptor beta chains below, sequenced in a study of T cell repertoires in cytomegalovirus infection. Their target antigens are unknown. MiXCR, applied by TCRdb to the reads, yields one record per CDR3 protein. This table holds hundreds of thousands of distinct CDR3 sequences, about two fifths found once. The source material was cultured PBMCs, sampled from culture after CMV antigen stimulation. These receptors were obtained from a human donor in good health (CMV status not recorded). Some clones in this sample may be carry-over from other donors' samples.

The V and J genes are TRBV19 and TRBJ1-5; D possibly corresponds to TRBD1 (5 bases). Germline CDR1 and CDR2: LNHDA and SQIVND (reference sequence). This CDR3 contains 12 residues. The germline V and J ends were trimmed by 7 bases and 11 bases, with 15 bases remaining between them. Here the CDR3 DNA reads TGTGCCAGTACTAGCGGGGGGTGGTCCCAGCATTTT. This translates into CASTSGGWSQHF. Together with reference TRBV19 and TRBJ1-5, the CDR3 gives the full variable domain: DGGITQSPKYLFRKEGQNVTLSCEQNLNHDAMYWYRQDPGQGLRLIYYSQIVNDFQKGDIAEGYSVSREKKESFPLTVTSAQKNPTAFYLCASTSGGWSQHFGDGTRLSIL.

This clonotype was recorded once. The J gene is TRBJ2-4, the V gene TRBV6-1; tentatively, D is TRBD1 (5 bases). CDR1 is MNHNS, CDR2 SASEGT, per germline. Between the trimmed V and J ends, which lost 6 bases and 1 base, there was a span of 16 bases. The CDR3 extends over 16 amino acids. The CDR3 reads CASSLRERNAKNIQYF. CDR3 DNA: TGTGCCAGCAGCCTCAGGGAACGGAACGCCAAAAACATTCAGTACTTC.

The chain links TRBV12-5 to TRBJ2-7, with D perhaps given as TRBD1 or TRBD2 (5 bases each). CDR1 and CDR2 (germline): LGHNT, FRNRAP. The CDR3 spans 16 residues. Trimming pared 1 base from V and 2 bases from J, leaving 15 bases between. CDR3 amino acids: CASGLAPWGTPYEQYF. Written as DNA, the CDR3 is TGTGCTAGTGGTTTGGCCCCGTGGGGGACCCCCTACGAGCAGTACTTC. The full variable domain, completed using reference TRBV12-5 and TRBJ2-7, is DARVTQTPRHKVTEMGQEVTMRCQPILGHNTVFWYRQTMMQGLELLAYFRNRAPLDDSGMPKDRFSAEMPDATLATLKIQPSEPRDSAVYFCASGLAPWGTPYEQYFGPGTRLTVT.

This sequence joins TRBV7-8 and TRBJ2-7; 9 positions match TRBD1. There are 18 residues in the CDR3. V dropped 7 bases and J dropped 0; count of bases not matched to a gene: 16. Germline V gene data show CDR1 as SGHVS and CDR2 as FQNEAQ. CDR3: CASNTRGQGWGGSYEQYF. As DNA, the CDR3 is TGTGCCAGCAACACAAGGGGACAGGGTTGGGGCGGCTCCTACGAGCAGTACTTC.

This chain connects TRBV4-1 to TRBJ2-6; D is uncertain. Germline CDR1 reads MGHRA; CDR2 reads YSYEKL. The CDR3 loop spans 15 amino acids. Trimming stripped 0 bases from V and 0 bases from J, with 3 bases between. CDR3 protein: CASSQDASGANVLTF. CDR3 DNA: TGCGCCAGCAGCCAAGATGCCTCTGGGGCCAACGTCCTGACTTTC.

The rearrangement joins TRBV20-1 to TRBJ1-5; the D gene is possibly TRBD1 (5 bases). This CDR3 is built from 12 residues. V was cut by 4 bases and J by 5 bases, with 9 bases left in between. Germline assignment: CDR1 DFQATT and CDR2 SNEGSKA (reference sequence). The CDR3 sequence is CSAKEGDQPQHF. As DNA, the CDR3 is TGCAGTGCTAAGGAAGGGGATCAGCCCCAGCATTTT.

The rearrangement links TRBV27 to TRBJ1-6; 8 positions match TRBD1. The CDR3 is 20 residues long. Losses at the gene ends were 6 bases for V and 1 base for J; bases not matched to a gene: 17. Germline CDR1 MNHEY, CDR2 SMNVEV (reference sequence). The DNA for the CDR3 is TGTGCCAGCAGGGGAATCCGTGGGCAGGGGGCTATTTCCTATAATTCACCCCTCCACTTT. This translates into CASRGIRGQGAISYNSPLHF.

CDR3 DNA: TGTGCCAGCAGCTCCACCCCGGACAGGGGGCTTTACGTCCTGACTTTC. Encoded protein: CASSSTPDRGLYVLTF. The rearrangement uses TRBV7-2 and TRBJ2-6; the match to TRBD1 covers 11 bases. The CDR3 contains 16 residues. Germline V gene lookup returns CDR1 SGHTA and CDR2 FQGNSA. The ends lost 4 bases at V and 11 bases at J; junction bases unmatched: 10.

At least ten counts were recorded for this clonotype. V and J are TRBV7-2 and TRBJ2-5, with D unclear. Germline CDR1 SGHTA, CDR2 FQGNSA. CDR3 length: 11 amino acids. V was cut by 4 bases and J by 5 bases, with 5 bases left in between. This CDR3 reads CASSSAETQYF. The CDR3, as DNA: TGTGCCAGCAGCTCGGCCGAGACCCAGTACTTC.

This chain links TRBV7-6 with TRBJ1-2; D gene unclear. CDR3 length: 15 residues. V lost 4 bases, J lost 3 bases, and 15 bases lay in between. From germline, CDR1 is SGHVS and CDR2 FNYEAQ. The CDR3 DNA is TGTGCCAGCAGCTCTGCAGGCCGGGGTCACTATGGCTACACCTTC. Encoded protein: CASSSAGRGHYGYTF.

This clonotype has a single count. The chain recombines TRBV7-6 with TRBJ2-3; D is unresolved. The CDR3 runs to 17 residues. V was trimmed by 5 bases and J by 2 bases, leaving 20 bases between them. Germline V gene lookup returns CDR1 SGHVS and CDR2 FNYEAQ. The CDR3 loop reads CASSVRATQILTDTQYF. CDR3 nucleotides: TGTGCCAGCAGCGTCCGGGCTACCCAAATCCTCACAGATACGCAGTATTTT.

A few counts support this clonotype. This chain links TRBV24-1 with TRBJ2-7; D tentatively fits TRBD1 or TRBD2 (5 bases each). CDR1 is KGHDR and CDR2 is SFDVKD in the germline V gene. Trimming stripped 0 bases from V and 9 bases from J, with 8 bases between. This CDR3 is 12 amino acids long. In DNA form, the CDR3 reads TGTGCCACCAGTGATTTGAGGGGAGCGCAGTACTTC. Its protein is CATSDLRGAQYF.

J is TRBJ1-4 and V is TRBV3-1, with 7 positions matching TRBD1. V shed 6 bases, J shed 5 bases, and the junction held 6 bases outside the gene matches. Looked up from germline, CDR1 is LGHDT and CDR2 is YNNKEL (reference sequence). The CDR3 covers 14 residues. The chain's CDR3 is CASSHRGPNEKLFF. The CDR3 region has the DNA TGTGCCAGCAGTCACAGGGGCCCGAATGAAAAACTGTTTTTT.

In this sample, this clonotype turned up a few times. The chain employs TRBV4-3 and TRBJ1-1; D remains ambiguous. V was shortened by 0 bases and J by 11 bases, with 16 bases between the two germline ends. The CDR3 length is 14 residues. From germline, CDR1 is LGHNA and CDR2 YSLEER. CDR3 sequence: CASSQDFTRNSAFF. CDR3 bases: TGCGCCAGCAGCCAAGATTTTACTAGGAATAGCGCTTTCTTT.

This chain uses TRBV6-2 or TRBV6-3 with TRBJ2-3, with 8 bases fitting TRBD2. This CDR3 region has 14 residues. Germline V CDR1 and CDR2: MNHEY, SVGEGT. V gave up 10 bases and J gave up 1 base; unmatched junction bases: 7. CDR3 protein: CATYQRGRTDTQYF. In nucleotides, the CDR3 is TGTGCCACATACCAGCGGGGGCGCACAGATACGCAGTATTTT.

This clonotype was counted only a few times. The J gene is TRBJ2-7, the V gene TRBV7-6; no firm D call. Germline CDR1 is SGHVS and CDR2 is FNYEAQ. This CDR3 is built from 10 residues. V was cut by 5 bases and J by 4 bases, with 3 bases left in between. The CDR3 here is CASSTYEQYF. As DNA, the CDR3 is TGTGCCAGCAGCACATACGAGCAGTACTTC.

The rearrangement uses TRBV27 and TRBJ1-1; D perhaps matches TRBD1 (5 bases). The germline gives CDR1 MNHEY, CDR2 SMNVEV (reference sequence). This CDR3 region has 15 residues. Trimming pared 5 bases from V and 4 bases from J, leaving 17 bases between. The CDR3 loop is CASSPTGRISTEAFF. The CDR3 nucleotides read TGTGCCAGCAGTCCCACGGGACGGATATCCACTGAAGCTTTCTTT.

The chain couples TRBV7-8 to TRBJ1-1, with TRBD1 as a possible D gene (6 bases). This CDR3 region has 16 residues. Deletions cut 1 base from V and 3 bases from J, with 15 bases between. Germline CDR1 SGHVS, CDR2 FQNEAQ. This CDR3 is CASSLEIGGEDTEAFF. CDR3 in DNA: TGTGCCAGCAGCTTAGAAATAGGGGGAGAGGACACTGAAGCTTTCTTT.

The chain recombines TRBV20-1 with TRBJ2-7, with D possibly being TRBD1 or TRBD2 (6 bases each). CDR1 and CDR2 from the germline V gene are DFQATT and SNEGSKA (reference sequence). The CDR3 is 13 amino acids. Trimming removed 3 bases from V and 2 bases from J, with 11 bases in between. CDR3 sequence reads: CSASWGATYEQYF. CDR3 DNA: TGCAGTGCTAGTTGGGGGGCAACCTACGAGCAGTACTTC.

V gene TRBV6-1 combines with J gene TRBJ2-1, with 7 bases lining up with TRBD2. Germline CDR1 and CDR2: MNHNS and SASEGT. V shed 11 bases and J 4 bases; nucleotides not matched to a gene: 11. CDR3 length: 14 amino acids. The CDR3 sequence: CAVRRRGLYNEQFF. CDR3 sequence (DNA): TGTGCCGTAAGACGGCGGGGGTTATACAATGAGCAGTTCTTC.